The clone carrying this T cell receptor beta chain was recorded only once. Its antigen is still unknown. This sample is part of a study of Ad26.COV2.S vaccination and SARS-CoV-2 variants. Study summary: Among those in the COV1001 Ad26.COV2.S trial arm was the donor. Donor got 5x10^10 or 1x10^11 viral particles of Ad26.COV2.S. Overall study findings and caveats: Considerable breadth of spike-specific CD8+ and CD4+ T cell responses has reportedly been documented following vaccination.

This CDR3 spans 11 amino acids. V gave up 6 bases and J gave up 12 bases, with 11 bases separating them. Per the germline V gene, CDR1 is MDHEN and CDR2 is SYDVKM. Treatment meaning: about 20 received Ad26.COV2.S at low or high dose, single or two shots; about 5 received placebo; per-sample allocation not given. Repertoires come from day 63 after the first vaccine or placebo injection. An Ad26 vector carrying the Wuhan-strain SARS-CoV-2 spike served as the vaccine. Method: immunoSEQ multiplex PCR; TCRdb's copy keeps in-frame clones and lacks some. The data contain 350,000 to 500,000 clones, around 91% of them singletons.

The sequence derives from a person between 18 and 65 years old who received the Ad26.COV2.S COVID-19 vaccine or a placebo. Material: peripheral blood, obtained in a trial of Ad26.COV2.S vaccine versus placebo. The chain combines TRBV28 with TRBJ1-4; maybe TRBD1 (6 bases). The CDR3 region is CASSSPGELFF. The CDR3 DNA reads TGTGCCAGCAGCTCACCAGGGGAACTGTTTTTT.